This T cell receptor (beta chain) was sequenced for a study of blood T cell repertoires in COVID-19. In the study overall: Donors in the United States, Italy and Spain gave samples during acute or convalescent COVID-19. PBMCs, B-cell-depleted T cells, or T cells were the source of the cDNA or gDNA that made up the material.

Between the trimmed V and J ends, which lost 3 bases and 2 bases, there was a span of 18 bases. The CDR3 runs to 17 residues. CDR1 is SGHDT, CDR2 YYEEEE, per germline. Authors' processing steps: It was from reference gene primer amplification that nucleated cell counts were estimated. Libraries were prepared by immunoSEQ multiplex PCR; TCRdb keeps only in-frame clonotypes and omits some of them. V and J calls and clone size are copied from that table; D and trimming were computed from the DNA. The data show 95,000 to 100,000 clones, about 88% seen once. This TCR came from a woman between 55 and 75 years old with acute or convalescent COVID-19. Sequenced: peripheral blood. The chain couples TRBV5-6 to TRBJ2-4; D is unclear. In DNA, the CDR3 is TGTGCCAGCAGCTCCGAGGCCCTCCTTCTGACCAAAAACATTCAGTACTTC. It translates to CASSSEALLLTKNIQYF.